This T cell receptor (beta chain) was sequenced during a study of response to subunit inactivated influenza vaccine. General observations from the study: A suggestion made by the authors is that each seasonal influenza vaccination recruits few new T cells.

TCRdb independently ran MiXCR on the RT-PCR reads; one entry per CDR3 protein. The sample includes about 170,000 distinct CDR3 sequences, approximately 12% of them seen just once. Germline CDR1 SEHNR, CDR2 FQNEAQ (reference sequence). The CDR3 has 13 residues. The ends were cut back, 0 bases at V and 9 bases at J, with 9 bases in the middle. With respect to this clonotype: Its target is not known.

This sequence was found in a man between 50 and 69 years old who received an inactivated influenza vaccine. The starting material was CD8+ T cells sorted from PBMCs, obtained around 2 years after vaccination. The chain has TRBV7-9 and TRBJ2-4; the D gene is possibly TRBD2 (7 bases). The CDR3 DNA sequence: TGTGCCAGCAGCTTAGCGGGGGGGCCCATTCAGTACTTC. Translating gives CASSLAGGPIQYF.